The next 23 T cell receptor beta chains were all read from a single sample in a study of T cell responses to AZD1222 COVID-19 vaccine. Libraries were prepared by immunoSEQ multiplex PCR; TCRdb keeps only in-frame clonotypes and omits some of them. The sample has 99,000 or so clones, approximately 89% seen once. This specimen was peripheral blood, taken on day 0 of AZD1222 vaccination. The receptors come from an adult in good health.

The chain links TRBV7-8 to TRBJ2-7; 10 bases fit TRBD2. With V trimmed by 1 base and J by 3 bases, 6 bases remained unmatched. This CDR3 spans 16 amino acids. Germline lookup yields CDR1 SGHVS and CDR2 FQNEAQ. The chain's CDR3 is CASSLGTSGSGYEQYF. CDR3 nucleotides: TGTGCCAGCAGCTTAGGGACTAGCGGATCCGGCTACGAGCAGTACTTC.

The table lists this clone with a count of one. The chain links TRBV29-1 to TRBJ1-1; D possibly corresponds to TRBD1 (5 bases). With 2 bases removed from V and 0 bases from J, the gap between germline ends came to 7 bases. The CDR3 sequence is 13 residues long. The germline CDR1 and CDR2 sequences are SQVTM and ANQGSEA. The chain's CDR3 is CSVESGLNTEAFF. CDR3 sequence (DNA): TGCAGCGTTGAATCGGGGCTGAACACTGAAGCTTTCTTT.

This clone was picked up one time. The J gene is TRBJ1-1, the V gene TRBV5-1, with a possible D match to TRBD1 (6 bases). The V end was cut by 1 base, the J end by 6 bases, with 16 bases between. Germline CDR1 SGHRS, CDR2 YFSETQ. This CDR3 spans 15 amino acids. The CDR3 DNA follows: TGCGCCAGCAGCTTGTCCCAGGGGTTTGTGCCTGAAGCTTTCTTT. Residues: CASSLSQGFVPEAFF.

DNA for the CDR3: TGTGCTAGTGGTACCCGGGACGGCTTGAACACTGAAGCTTTCTTT. Protein: CASGTRDGLNTEAFF. V and J are TRBV12-5 and TRBJ1-1; weak D call: TRBD1 (5 bases). The germline CDR1 and CDR2 sequences are LGHNT and FRNRAP. Trimming took off 5 bases at V and 0 bases at J, with 13 bases between the two ends. The CDR3 contains 15 residues.

This chain joins TRBV7-2 and TRBJ2-1; D is unclear. Germline assignment: CDR1 SGHTA and CDR2 FQGNSA. This CDR3 region has 16 residues. The germline V and J ends were trimmed by 2 bases and 4 bases, with 15 bases remaining between them. The CDR3 loop reads CASSLSFRPLYNEQFF. The CDR3 DNA follows: TGTGCCAGCAGCTTATCTTTCCGACCCCTATACAATGAGCAGTTCTTC.

The chain carries TRBV27 and TRBJ1-1; 10 positions match TRBD1. The J segment lost 10 bases and the V segment lost 3 bases, leaving 5 bases of the junction unmatched. CDR1 is MNHEY, CDR2 SMNVEV, per germline (reference sequence). This CDR3 spans 13 amino acids. CDR3 in amino acids: CASSLGTGAVAFF. The DNA for the CDR3 is TGTGCCAGCAGTTTGGGGACAGGGGCGGTAGCTTTCTTT.

This CDR3 is CASSQDGGRHPGELFF. The CDR3 DNA reads TGTGCCAGCAGCCAGGATGGGGGTCGGCACCCCGGGGAGCTGTTTTTT. The rearrangement joins TRBV6-2 or TRBV6-3 to TRBJ2-2; D possibly matches TRBD1 or TRBD2 (5 bases each). Germline values: CDR1 MNHEY, CDR2 SVGEGT. There are 16 residues in the CDR3. V gave up 6 bases and J gave up 6 bases, with 20 bases separating them.

V and J are TRBV10-2 and TRBJ1-4; D is unclear. CDR1 is WSHSY and CDR2 is SAAADI in the germline V gene. The CDR3 has 12 residues. The V end was cut by 4 bases, the J end by 10 bases, with 10 bases between. The CDR3 DNA follows: TGCGCCAGCAGTGCCCCGTCGGGAAAACTGTTTTTT. It encodes CASSAPSGKLFF.

Of note for this clone: This CDR3 fails to terminate in the conserved phenylalanine or tryptophan, so it likely reflects a read error. V and J are TRBV6-5 and TRBJ1-6, with TRBD1 as a possible D gene (6 bases). The CDR3 spans 15 residues. V dropped 2 bases and J dropped 10 bases, with 15 bases sitting between them. Looked up from germline, CDR1 is MNHEY and CDR2 is SVGAGI. CDR3 protein: CASSYSSGVESPLHL. In DNA, the CDR3 is TGTGCCAGCAGTTACAGTTCAGGGGTCGAGTCACCCCTCCACCTT.

This sequence joins TRBV7-9 and TRBJ2-5; D is perhaps TRBD1 or TRBD2 (5 bases each). The V and J ends lost 5 bases and 0 bases respectively, with 10 bases between them. There are 14 residues in the CDR3. Germline assignment: CDR1 SEHNR and CDR2 FQNEAQ (reference sequence). CDR3 residues: CASSPGTNQETQYF. The CDR3 DNA follows: TGTGCCAGCAGCCCGGGGACCAACCAAGAGACCCAGTACTTC. The full variable domain, with the rest looked up from reference TRBV7-9 and TRBJ2-5, is DTGVSQNPRHKITKRGQNVTFRCDPISEHNRLYWYRQTLGQGPEFLTYFQNEAQLEKSRLLSDRFSAERPKGSFSTLEIQRTEQGDSAMYLCASSPGTNQETQYFGPGTRLLVL.

The chain is built from TRBV29-1 and TRBJ2-1, with 7 bases matching TRBD1. The V gene end was trimmed by 6 bases and the J gene end by 9 bases; junction bases not matched to a gene: 11. The CDR3 is 13 amino acids. Per the germline V gene, CDR1 is SQVTM and CDR2 is ANQGSEA. In nucleotides, the CDR3 is TGCAGCGTGGAACCTACCGGGACAGCTGAGCAGTTCTTC. Amino acids: CSVEPTGTAEQFF.

V is TRBV11-3 and J is TRBJ2-3; no clear D gene. The V and J ends lost 1 base and 1 base respectively, with 6 bases between them. Per germline, CDR1 SGHNT and CDR2 YENEEA. The CDR3 runs 14 residues. The CDR3 DNA follows: TGTGCCAGCAGCTTAGGGCCAGGCACAGATACGCAGTATTTT. It yields the protein CASSLGPGTDTQYF.

The rearrangement uses TRBV19 and TRBJ1-1; D is unclear. V was shortened by 1 base and J by 5 bases, with 11 bases between the two germline ends. The CDR3 extends over 14 amino acids. Germline V lookup: CDR1 LNHDA, CDR2 SQIVND (reference sequence). The CDR3 spells CASSIGPQTTEAFF. The CDR3 DNA is TGTGCCAGTAGTATAGGTCCACAAACAACTGAAGCTTTCTTT.

The rearrangement uses TRBV12-5 and TRBJ1-2, with a possible D match to TRBD1 (5 bases). V lost 0 bases and J 2 bases, leaving 13 bases between the germline ends. The CDR3 loop spans 16 amino acids. Per the germline V gene, CDR1 is LGHNT and CDR2 is FRNRAP. The CDR3 here is CASGLVPSPGNYGYTF. CDR3 coding DNA: TGTGCTAGTGGTTTGGTACCAAGTCCAGGGAACTATGGCTACACCTTC.

The chain joins TRBV10-3 to TRBJ1-2; D is ambiguous. V was trimmed by 8 bases and J by 7 bases, leaving 20 bases between them. The germline V gene encodes CDR1 ENHRY and CDR2 SYGVKD. This CDR3 contains 14 residues. CDR3: CAIGSPGFSGGYTF. In nucleotides, the CDR3 is TGTGCCATCGGTTCGCCTGGGTTCAGCGGTGGCTACACCTTC.

The J gene is TRBJ2-5, the V gene TRBV18; D remains unclear. The CDR3 loop spans 13 amino acids. Deletions cut 2 bases from V and 5 bases from J, with 9 bases between. Germline CDR1 reads KGHSH; CDR2 reads LQKENI. The CDR3 DNA reads as TGTGCCAGCTCACCAGGGGTTTTGGAGACCCAGTACTTC. Translating it yields CASSPGVLETQYF.

The rearrangement uses TRBV5-1 and TRBJ1-4; TRBD1 aligns across 7 bases. Losses at the gene ends were 4 bases for V and 6 bases for J; bases not matched to a gene: 3. This CDR3 is 13 amino acids long. Germline V CDR1 and CDR2: SGHRS, YFSETQ. The CDR3 is CASSPGTDEKLFF. In DNA, the CDR3 is TGCGCCAGCAGCCCTGGGACAGATGAAAAACTGTTTTTT.

This clone appeared a single time. CDR3 in amino acids: CASSLERTANYGYTF. The CDR3 DNA follows: TGTGCCAGCAGCTTAGAGAGGACAGCTAACTATGGCTACACCTTC. The rearrangement uses TRBV7-8 and TRBJ1-2; TRBD1 is a possible D gene (6 bases). Germline V gives CDR1 SGHVS, CDR2 FQNEAQ. Trimming took off 1 base at V and 0 bases at J, with 9 bases between the two ends. The CDR3 is made up of 15 amino acids.

Points on this clone: An end of the junction does not agree with germline; a read error may underlie this. The chain joins TRBV3-1 (or the pseudogene TRBV3-2) to TRBJ2-1; possible D gene TRBD1, 6 bases. Germline lookup yields CDR1 LGHDT and CDR2 YNNKEL (reference sequence). The CDR3 has 13 residues. CDR3: CASSEQGYTEQFF. DNA of the CDR3: TGTGCCAGCAGCGAACAGGGATACACTGAGCAGTTCTTC.

The CDR3 region has the DNA TGTGCCAGCAGTCGCGGACGTACCACGGAAGGGACTTACTCCTACGAGCAGTACTTC. This codes for CASSRGRTTEGTYSYEQYF. V gene TRBV6-6 combines with J gene TRBJ2-7; weak D call: TRBD2 (6 bases). CDR3 size: 19 residues. Trimming removed 5 bases at V and 0 bases at J, with 26 bases between. CDR1 is MNHNY and CDR2 is SVGAGI in the germline V gene (reference sequence).

This rearrangement joins TRBV7-6 to TRBJ2-3; possibly TRBD1 or TRBD2 for D (5 bases each). V was cut by 4 bases and J by 2 bases, with 16 bases left in between. This CDR3 is built from 16 residues. Germline V CDR1 and CDR2: SGHVS, FNYEAQ. CDR3 region: CASSWGPGPPTDTQYF. For the CDR3, the DNA is TGTGCCAGCAGCTGGGGACCGGGACCACCCACAGATACGCAGTATTTT.

The chain recombines TRBV25-1 with TRBJ2-7; D remains ambiguous. The CDR3 totals 15 residues. V was pared by 2 bases and J by 2 bases, with 13 bases between. Germline loops: CDR1 MGHDK, CDR2 SYGVNS. The CDR3 DNA sequence: TGTGCCAGCAGTGAAAAGAGACACCAGGCCTACGAGCAGTACTTC. Amino acid sequence: CASSEKRHQAYEQYF.

This clone was picked up one time. The chain links TRBV5-8 to TRBJ2-7; D is ambiguous. CDR3 length equals 13 residues. Germline CDR1 is SGHTS and CDR2 is YDEGEE. Trimming took 0 bases from V and 5 from J, leaving 9 bases between them. CDR3 in amino acids: CASSLASGDEQYF. CDR3 nucleotides: TGTGCCAGCAGCTTGGCCTCTGGGGACGAGCAGTACTTC.